This T cell receptor (beta chain) appears in the sequencing data of a study of blood T cell repertoires in COVID-19. Whole-study context: Samples representing acute and convalescent COVID-19 were sourced from the United States, Italy and Spain. PBMCs, B-cell-depleted T cells, or T cells provided the cDNA or gDNA that made up the material.

This table comes from immunoSEQ multiplex PCR, and its TCRdb copy is limited to in-frame clones, with some not included. The sample includes about 210,000 clones, around nine tenths of them seen just once. This CDR3 has 11 residues. V lost 0 bases and J lost 11, with 7 bases in between. The germline CDR1 and CDR2 sequences are LGHDT and YNNKEL (reference sequence). V usage is TRBV3-1 (or the pseudogene TRBV3-2) and J usage is TRBJ1-2, with D unclear. The sample was peripheral blood. This TCR derives from a woman aged 40-49 years with acute or convalescent COVID-19. CDR3 bases: TGTGCCAGCAGCCAAGATGTGCGGTACACCTTC. Protein: CASSQDVRYTF.